The 14 T cell receptor beta chains in this list originate from one sample, sequenced in a study of blood T cell repertoires in COVID-19. Measured with immunoSEQ multiplex PCR; TCRdb has only the in-frame clones, and not every one. Among a few hundred thousand clones listed, nearly 90% were seen once. The material sequenced was peripheral blood. All receptors derive from a man over 45 with COVID-19, enrolled during active disease.

The CDR3: CASSEQDRANQPQHF. The CDR3 region has the DNA TGTGCCAGCAGTGAGCAAGACAGGGCCAATCAGCCCCAGCATTTT. The chain uses TRBV6-1 and TRBJ1-5; 7 nucleotides agree with TRBD1. The CDR3 covers 15 residues. CDR1 and CDR2 from the germline V gene are MNHNS and SASEGT. The V and J ends lost 3 bases and 3 bases, in that order; junction bases with no gene match: 5.

The rearrangement links TRBV7-9 to TRBJ2-1, with D perhaps TRBD2 (5 bases). Trimming removed 0 bases from V and 0 bases from J, with 9 bases in between. Germline V gene data show CDR1 as SEHNR and CDR2 as FQNEAQ (reference sequence). The CDR3 is made up of 16 amino acids. The CDR3 sequence: CASSLAMAGSYNEQFF. Written as DNA, the CDR3 is TGTGCCAGCAGCTTAGCGATGGCGGGCTCCTACAATGAGCAGTTCTTC. Full variable domain (remainder filled in from reference TRBV7-9 and TRBJ2-1): DTGVSQNPRHKITKRGQNVTFRCDPISEHNRLYWYRQTLGQGPEFLTYFQNEAQLEKSRLLSDRFSAERPKGSFSTLEIQRTEQGDSAMYLCASSLAMAGSYNEQFFGPGTRLTVL.

The rearrangement uses TRBV10-3 and TRBJ1-6, with TRBD1 matching 7 bases. Losses at the gene ends were 5 bases for V and 7 bases for J; bases not matched to a gene: 8. There are 15 residues in the CDR3. Germline V lookup: CDR1 ENHRY, CDR2 SYGVKD. The CDR3 nucleotides read TGTGCCATCAGTAATCCGGGACAGATCAATTCACCCCTCCACTTT. Its translation is CAISNPGQINSPLHF.

This chain joins TRBV19 and TRBJ1-3; TRBD1 aligns across 9 bases. V trimming: 10 bases; J trimming: 4 bases; junction bases outside the gene matches: 8. The CDR3 sequence is 14 residues long. Germline CDR1 is LNHDA and CDR2 is SQIVND (reference sequence). The chain's CDR3 is CATKQGAKGNTIYF. CDR3 nucleotides: TGTGCCACGAAACAGGGGGCGAAAGGAAACACCATATATTTT. Variable domain in full (rest from reference TRBV19 and TRBJ1-3): DGGITQSPKYLFRKEGQNVTLSCEQNLNHDAMYWYRQDPGQGLRLIYYSQIVNDFQKGDIAEGYSVSREKKESFPLTVTSAQKNPTAFYLCATKQGAKGNTIYFGEGSWLTVV.

This clone has just a few counts. The chain couples TRBV6-6 to TRBJ1-5; 9 bases map to TRBD1. J lost 7 bases, V lost 5 bases, and 9 bases had no gene match. Per the germline V gene, CDR1 is MNHNY and CDR2 is SVGAGI (reference sequence). The CDR3 has 15 residues. Here the CDR3 DNA reads TGTGCCAGCAGTAAAACAGGGGGCGAAAAGCAGCCCCAGCATTTT. Translating it yields CASSKTGGEKQPQHF.

The gene calls are TRBV5-4 and TRBJ2-2, with D possibly TRBD2 on 6 matching bases. This CDR3 is built from 14 residues. Germline V gene lookup returns CDR1 SGHNT and CDR2 YYREEE (reference sequence). V was clipped by 0 bases and J by 3 bases, with 6 bases between them. The CDR3 protein is CASSLAGDTGELFF. The CDR3, as DNA: TGTGCCAGCAGCTTGGCGGGAGACACCGGGGAGCTGTTTTTT.

The V gene is TRBV5-1, the J gene TRBJ1-1, with TRBD1 matching 9 bases. The CDR3 is 14 amino acids. Trimming took 4 bases from V and 0 from J; bases not matched to a gene: 1. Germline CDR1 SGHRS, CDR2 YFSETQ. In DNA form, the CDR3 reads TGCGCCAGCAGCCGGACAGGGGTGAACACTGAAGCTTTCTTT. Amino acid sequence: CASSRTGVNTEAFF.

This chain links TRBV7-3 with TRBJ2-5; 8 bases agree with TRBD1. The germline V gene has CDR1 SGHTA and CDR2 FQGTGA. The CDR3 is 17 amino acids. V lost 0 bases to trimming and J lost 5 bases; unmatched junction nucleotides: 11. The CDR3 nucleotides read TGTGCCAGCAGCTTAACGGGCCAGGGGGCGCCCGGGGAGACCCAGTACTTC. Amino acid sequence: CASSLTGQGAPGETQYF.

The rearrangement uses TRBV18 and TRBJ1-3, with D maybe TRBD1 (6 bases). The V gene's germline CDR1 is KGHSH and CDR2 LQKENI. Trimming removed 3 bases at V and 3 bases at J, with 18 bases between. There are 17 residues in the CDR3. The CDR3 protein is CASSPQPAQGFGNTIYF. CDR3 nucleotide sequence: TGTGCCAGCTCACCTCAACCAGCACAGGGTTTTGGAAACACCATATATTTT. Together with reference TRBV18 and TRBJ1-3, the CDR3 gives the full variable domain: NAGVMQNPRHLVRRRGQEARLRCSPMKGHSHVYWYRQLPEEGLKFMVYLQKENIIDESGMPKERFSAEFPKEGPSILRIQQVVRGDSAAYFCASSPQPAQGFGNTIYFGEGSWLTVV.

This chain uses TRBV2 with TRBJ2-7; possible D gene TRBD1, 6 bases. The CDR3 is 13 residues long. Trimming pared 6 bases from V and 3 bases from J, leaving 12 bases between. The germline gives CDR1 SNHLY, CDR2 FYNNEI. CDR3 residues: CASRTDSFYEQYF. DNA for the CDR3: TGTGCCAGCAGAACGGACAGTTTCTACGAGCAGTACTTC.

The gene calls are TRBV24-1 and TRBJ2-1, with TRBD2 identical over 11 bases. Germline loops: CDR1 KGHDR, CDR2 SFDVKD. There are 16 residues in the CDR3. The V segment lost 4 bases and the J segment 5 bases; nucleotides outside the gene matches: 6. The DNA for the CDR3 is TGTGCCACCAGTGAAATGCTAGCGGGGGGAGACAATGAGCAGTTCTTC. Translation: CATSEMLAGGDNEQFF.

CDR3 sequence reads: CASSLNVAGGEQYF. CDR3 nucleotide sequence: TGTGCCAGCAGTTTAAACGTAGCGGGGGGAGAGCAGTACTTC. The chain recombines TRBV28 with TRBJ2-7, with TRBD2 matching 10 bases. Per the germline V gene, CDR1 is MDHEN and CDR2 is SYDVKM. V was clipped by 2 bases and J by 7 bases; unmatched bases: 5. The CDR3 covers 14 residues.

V and J are TRBV6-5 and TRBJ1-6; D is ambiguous. From germline, CDR1 is MNHEY and CDR2 SVGAGI. Deletions cut 7 bases from V and 9 bases from J, with 19 bases between. The CDR3 contains 15 residues. This chain's CDR3 is CASTPVEGYGSPLHF. CDR3 DNA: TGTGCCAGCACCCCCGTGGAGGGATATGGTTCACCCCTCCACTTT.

This clone was observed a handful of times. The J gene is TRBJ1-3, the V gene TRBV5-6; 10 bases line up with TRBD1. The CDR3 consists of 15 residues. V shed 3 bases, J shed 7 bases, and the junction held 7 bases outside the gene matches. Germline V gene data show CDR1 as SGHDT and CDR2 as YYEEEE. The CDR3 DNA reads TGTGCCAGCAGCTCCTGGCGGGGACAGGGGAACACCATATATTTT. This encodes CASSSWRGQGNTIYF.